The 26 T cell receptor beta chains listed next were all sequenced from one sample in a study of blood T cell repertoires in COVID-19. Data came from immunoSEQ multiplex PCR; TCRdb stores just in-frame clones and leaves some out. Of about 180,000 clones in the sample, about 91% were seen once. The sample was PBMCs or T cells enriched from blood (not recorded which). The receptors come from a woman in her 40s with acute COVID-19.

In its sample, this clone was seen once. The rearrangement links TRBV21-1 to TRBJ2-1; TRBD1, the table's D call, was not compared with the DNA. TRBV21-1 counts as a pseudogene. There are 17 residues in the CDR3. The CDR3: CASSGRGQGAYYNEQFF. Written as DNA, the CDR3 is TGTGCCAGCAGCGGGCGTGGACAGGGGGCCTACTACAATGAGCAGTTCTTC.

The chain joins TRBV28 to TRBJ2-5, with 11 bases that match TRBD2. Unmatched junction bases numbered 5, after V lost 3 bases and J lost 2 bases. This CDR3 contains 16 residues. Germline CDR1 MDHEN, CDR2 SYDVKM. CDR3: CASSFVLAGGQETQYF. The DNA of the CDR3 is TGTGCCAGCAGTTTTGTTTTAGCGGGGGGGCAAGAGACCCAGTACTTC.

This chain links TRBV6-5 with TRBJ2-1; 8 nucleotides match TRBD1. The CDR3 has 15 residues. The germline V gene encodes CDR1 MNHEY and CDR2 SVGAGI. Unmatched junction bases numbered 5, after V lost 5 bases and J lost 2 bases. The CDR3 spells CASSMDRVAYNEQFF. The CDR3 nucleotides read TGTGCCAGCAGTATGGACAGGGTGGCCTACAATGAGCAGTTCTTC.

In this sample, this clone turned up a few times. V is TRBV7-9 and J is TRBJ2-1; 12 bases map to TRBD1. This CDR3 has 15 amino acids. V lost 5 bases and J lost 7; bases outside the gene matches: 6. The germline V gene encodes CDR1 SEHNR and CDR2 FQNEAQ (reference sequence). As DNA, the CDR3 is TGTGCCAGCAGCCGCGGGACAGGGGGCGCGAATGAGCAGTTCTTC. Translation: CASSRGTGGANEQFF.

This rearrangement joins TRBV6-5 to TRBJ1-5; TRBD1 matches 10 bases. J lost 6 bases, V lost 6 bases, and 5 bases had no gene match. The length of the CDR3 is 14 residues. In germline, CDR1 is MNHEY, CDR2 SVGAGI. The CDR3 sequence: CASRGQGQGQPQHF. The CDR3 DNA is TGTGCCAGCAGGGGACAGGGGCAAGGTCAGCCCCAGCATTTT.

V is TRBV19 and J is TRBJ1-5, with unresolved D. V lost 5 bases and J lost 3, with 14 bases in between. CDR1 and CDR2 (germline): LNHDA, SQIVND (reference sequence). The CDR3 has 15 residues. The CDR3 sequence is CASSHPRGTNQPQHF. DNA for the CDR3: TGTGCCAGTAGTCACCCGCGCGGTACCAATCAGCCCCAGCATTTT.

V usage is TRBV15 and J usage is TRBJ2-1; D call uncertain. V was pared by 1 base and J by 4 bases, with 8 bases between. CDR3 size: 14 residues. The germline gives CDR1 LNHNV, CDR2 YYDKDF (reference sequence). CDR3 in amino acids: CATSRVAGYNEQFF. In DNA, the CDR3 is TGTGCCACCAGCAGAGTAGCCGGGTACAATGAGCAGTTCTTC. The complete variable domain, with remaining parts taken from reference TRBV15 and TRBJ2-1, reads DAMVIQNPRYQVTQFGKPVTLSCSQTLNHNVMYWYQQKSSQAPKLLFHYYDKDFNNEADTPDNFQSRRPNTSFCFLDIRSPGLGDTAMYLCATSRVAGYNEQFFGPGTRLTVL.

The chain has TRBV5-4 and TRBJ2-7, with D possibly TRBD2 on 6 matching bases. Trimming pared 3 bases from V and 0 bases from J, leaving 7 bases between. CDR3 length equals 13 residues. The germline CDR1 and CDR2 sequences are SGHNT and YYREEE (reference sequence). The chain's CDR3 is CASSSGVSYEQYF. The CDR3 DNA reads TGTGCCAGCAGCTCGGGGGTCTCCTACGAGCAGTACTTC. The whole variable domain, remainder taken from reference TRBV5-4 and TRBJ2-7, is ETGVTQSPTHLIKTRGQQVTLRCSSQSGHNTVSWYQQALGQGPQFIFQYYREEENGRGNFPPRFSGLQFPNYSSELNVNALELDDSALYLCASSSGVSYEQYFGPGTRLTVT.

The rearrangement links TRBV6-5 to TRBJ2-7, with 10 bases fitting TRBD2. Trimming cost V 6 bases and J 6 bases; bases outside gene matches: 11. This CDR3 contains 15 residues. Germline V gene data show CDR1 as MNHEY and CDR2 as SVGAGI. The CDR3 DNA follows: TGTGCCAGCAGAGCTAGCGGGGGACGTCCCTCCGAGCAGTACTTC. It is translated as CASRASGGRPSEQYF.

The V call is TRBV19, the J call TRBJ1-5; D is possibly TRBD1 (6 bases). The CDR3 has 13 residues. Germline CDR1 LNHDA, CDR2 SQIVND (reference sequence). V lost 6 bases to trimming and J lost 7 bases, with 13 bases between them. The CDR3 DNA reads TGTGCCAGTAGCGCCCTTCAGGGGCAGCCCCAGCATTTT. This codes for CASSALQGQPQHF.

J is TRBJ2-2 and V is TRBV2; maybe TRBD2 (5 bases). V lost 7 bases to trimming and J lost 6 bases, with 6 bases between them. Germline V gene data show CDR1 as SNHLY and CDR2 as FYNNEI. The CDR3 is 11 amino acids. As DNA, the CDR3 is TGTGCCAGCATCGGGGCCGGGGAGCTGTTTTTT. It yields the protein CASIGAGELFF. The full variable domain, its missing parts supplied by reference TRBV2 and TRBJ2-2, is EPEVTQTPSHQVTQMGQEVILRCVPISNHLYFYWYRQILGQKVEFLVSFYNNEISEKSEIFDDQFSVERPDGSNFTLKIRSTKLEDSAMYFCASIGAGELFFGEGSRLTVL.

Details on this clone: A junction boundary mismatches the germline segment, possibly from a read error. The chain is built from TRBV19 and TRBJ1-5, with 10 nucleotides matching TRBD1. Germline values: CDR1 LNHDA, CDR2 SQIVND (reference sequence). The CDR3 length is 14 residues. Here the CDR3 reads CASSLGQGGTSVNF. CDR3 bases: TGTGCCAGTAGCTTAGGACAGGGGGGCACGTCCGTGAATTTT.

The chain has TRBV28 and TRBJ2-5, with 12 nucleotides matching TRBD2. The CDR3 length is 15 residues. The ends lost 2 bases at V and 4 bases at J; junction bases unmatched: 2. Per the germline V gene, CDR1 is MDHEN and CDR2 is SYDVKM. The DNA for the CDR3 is TGTGCCAGCAGTTTAACTAGCGGGGGGCGAGAGACCCAGTACTTC. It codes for CASSLTSGGRETQYF.

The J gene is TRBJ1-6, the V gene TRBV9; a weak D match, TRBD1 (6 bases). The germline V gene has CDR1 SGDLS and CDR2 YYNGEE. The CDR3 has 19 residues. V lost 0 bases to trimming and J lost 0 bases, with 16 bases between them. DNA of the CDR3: TGTGCCAGCAGCGTAGATCCCAGCGGGGGGCGCTCCTATAATTCACCCCTCCACTTT. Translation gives CASSVDPSGGRSYNSPLHF.

The CDR3 is CASNLGGSKQYF. As DNA, the CDR3 is TGTGCCAGCAACCTAGGGGGCTCTAAGCAGTACTTC. This rearrangement joins TRBV21-1 to TRBJ2-7; the table's TRBD1 call for D was not verified on the DNA. TRBV21-1 is a listed pseudogene. CDR3 length: 12 amino acids.

DNA of the CDR3: TGTGCCAGCAGTCAGTACAGGGGGCCCTCACTCCCTGAAGCTTTCTTT. Amino acids: CASSQYRGPSLPEAFF. The V and J genes are TRBV28 and TRBJ1-1; 9 bases fit TRBD1. Unmatched junction bases numbered 13, after V lost 5 bases and J lost 6 bases. The length of the CDR3 is 16 residues. Germline V gene data show CDR1 as MDHEN and CDR2 as SYDVKM. The variable domain in full, completed from reference TRBV28 and TRBJ1-1, reads DVKVTQSSRYLVKRTGEKVFLECVQDMDHENMFWYRQDPGLGLRLIYFSYDVKMKEKGDIPEGYSVSREKKERFSLILESASTNQTSMYLCASSQYRGPSLPEAFFGQGTRLTVV.

The CDR3 DNA sequence: TGTGCTAGTGGTATTCCCCAGGGGGCCGGTATCTACAATGAGCAGTTCTTC. It codes for CASGIPQGAGIYNEQFF. The chain combines TRBV12-5 with TRBJ2-1, with 8 positions matching TRBD1. This CDR3 is built from 17 residues. The germline CDR1 and CDR2 sequences are LGHNT and FRNRAP. Trimming cost V 5 bases and J 3 bases; bases outside gene matches: 12.

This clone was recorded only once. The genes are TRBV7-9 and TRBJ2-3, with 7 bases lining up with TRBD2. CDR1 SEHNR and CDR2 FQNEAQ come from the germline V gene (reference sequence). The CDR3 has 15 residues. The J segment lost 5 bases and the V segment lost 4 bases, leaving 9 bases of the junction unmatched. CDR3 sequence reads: CASSSGLRGGDTQYF. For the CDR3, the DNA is TGTGCCAGCAGCTCCGGACTCCGCGGGGGAGATACGCAGTATTTT. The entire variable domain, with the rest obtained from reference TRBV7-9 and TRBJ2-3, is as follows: DTGVSQNPRHKITKRGQNVTFRCDPISEHNRLYWYRQTLGQGPEFLTYFQNEAQLEKSRLLSDRFSAERPKGSFSTLEIQRTEQGDSAMYLCASSSGLRGGDTQYFGPGTRLTVL.

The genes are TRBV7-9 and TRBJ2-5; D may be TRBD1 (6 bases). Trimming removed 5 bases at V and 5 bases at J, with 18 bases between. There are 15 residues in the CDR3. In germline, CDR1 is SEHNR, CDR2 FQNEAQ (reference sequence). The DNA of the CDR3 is TGTGCCAGCAGCCCGGACCAGGGGCGCTTCGAGACCCAGTACTTC. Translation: CASSPDQGRFETQYF.

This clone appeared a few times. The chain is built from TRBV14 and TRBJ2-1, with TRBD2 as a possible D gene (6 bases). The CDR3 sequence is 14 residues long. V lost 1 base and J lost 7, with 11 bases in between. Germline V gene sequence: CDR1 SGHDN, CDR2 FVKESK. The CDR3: CASSQVGGANEQFF. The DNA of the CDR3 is TGTGCCAGCAGCCAAGTAGGCGGGGCGAATGAGCAGTTCTTC.

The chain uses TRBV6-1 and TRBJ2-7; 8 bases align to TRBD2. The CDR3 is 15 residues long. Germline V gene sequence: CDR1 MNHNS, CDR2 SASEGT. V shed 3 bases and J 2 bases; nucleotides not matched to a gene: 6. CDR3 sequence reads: CASSDVGAGAYEQYF. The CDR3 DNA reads TGTGCCAGCAGTGATGTGGGAGCGGGGGCCTACGAGCAGTACTTC.

In DNA, the CDR3 is TGTGCCAGCAGTCAGACAGCCTACAATGAGCAGTTCTTC. Its protein product is CASSQTAYNEQFF. This chain joins TRBV28 and TRBJ2-1; the D gene is possibly TRBD1 (5 bases). This CDR3 has 13 residues. V was cut by 5 bases and J by 2 bases, with 7 bases left in between. Germline V gene lookup returns CDR1 MDHEN and CDR2 SYDVKM.

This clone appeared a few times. The CDR3 DNA sequence: TGTGCCAGCTCACCGCAGGGAGGGCGTGAAGCTTTCTTT. Amino acid sequence: CASSPQGGREAFF. The chain employs TRBV18 and TRBJ1-1; maybe TRBD1 (5 bases). Germline V lookup: CDR1 KGHSH, CDR2 LQKENI. V lost 3 bases to trimming and J lost 7 bases, with 12 bases between them. This CDR3 has 13 amino acids.

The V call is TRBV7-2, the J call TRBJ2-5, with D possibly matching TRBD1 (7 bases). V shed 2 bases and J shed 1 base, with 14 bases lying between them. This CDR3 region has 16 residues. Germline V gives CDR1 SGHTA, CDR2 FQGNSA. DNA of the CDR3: TGTGCCAGCAGCTTAATGGCAGGGGGGTTCCAAGAGACCCAGTACTTC. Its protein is CASSLMAGGFQETQYF. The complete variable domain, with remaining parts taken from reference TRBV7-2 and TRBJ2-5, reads GAGVSQSPSNKVTEKGKDVELRCDPISGHTALYWYRQSLGQGLEFLIYFQGNSAPDKSGLPSDRFSAERTGGSVSTLTIQRTQQEDSAVYLCASSLMAGGFQETQYFGPGTRLLVL.

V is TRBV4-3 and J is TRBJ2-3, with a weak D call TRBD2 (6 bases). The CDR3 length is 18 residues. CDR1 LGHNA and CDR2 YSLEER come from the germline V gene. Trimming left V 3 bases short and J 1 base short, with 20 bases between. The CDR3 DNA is TGCGCCAGCAGCCATTCCTCCGGGACTTTCGGACGCACAGATACGCAGTATTTT. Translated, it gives CASSHSSGTFGRTDTQYF.

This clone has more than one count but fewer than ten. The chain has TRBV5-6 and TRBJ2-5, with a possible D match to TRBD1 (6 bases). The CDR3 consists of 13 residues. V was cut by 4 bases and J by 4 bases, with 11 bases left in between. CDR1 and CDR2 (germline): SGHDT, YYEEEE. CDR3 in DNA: TGTGCCAGCAGCACTCCAGGGGTAGAGACCCAGTACTTC. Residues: CASSTPGVETQYF.